A single sample is the source of the 16 T cell receptor beta chains below, sequenced in a study of shared clonotypes between healthy human individuals. The method was immunoSEQ multiplex PCR; TCRdb's version includes in-frame clones alone and lacks a portion of them. The sample has hundreds of thousands of clones, roughly four fifths seen once. Source material: PBMCs. These receptors were obtained from a woman aged 40 to 50 in good health. Some clones in this sample may be carry-over from other donors' samples.

J is TRBJ1-5 and V is TRBV30, with a possible D match to TRBD1 (6 bases). This CDR3 spans 15 amino acids. The germline V and J ends were trimmed by 1 base and 6 bases, with 16 bases remaining between them. Looked up from germline, CDR1 is GTSNPN and CDR2 is SVGIG (reference sequence). DNA of the CDR3: TGTGCCTGGAGTGCTGGTCAGGGGCTTTTTCAGCCCCAGCATTTT. Its protein is CAWSAGQGLFQPQHF.

The rearrangement uses TRBV5-1 and TRBJ2-2, with D possibly being TRBD1 (5 bases). V was cut by 5 bases and J by 4 bases, with 12 bases left in between. CDR3 length: 14 residues. Germline lookup yields CDR1 SGHRS and CDR2 YFSETQ. The CDR3 protein is CASRSLGATGELFF. The DNA for the CDR3 is TGCGCCAGCAGATCGTTAGGGGCCACCGGGGAGCTGTTTTTT.

On this clone itself: Other DNA sequences within the sample encode an identical CDR3. The chain is built from TRBV29-1 and TRBJ1-1; D remains ambiguous. V lost 3 bases and J 1 base, leaving 6 bases between the germline ends. The CDR3 length is 12 residues. Germline V lookup: CDR1 SQVTM, CDR2 ANQGSEA. Here the CDR3 reads CSVEGWNTEAFF. DNA for the CDR3: TGCAGCGTTGAGGGGTGGAACACTGAAGCTTTCTTT.

This clone occurred once. This rearrangement joins TRBV30 to TRBJ2-5; 12 bases are a match to TRBD2. With 3 bases clipped from V and 9 bases from J, the junction kept 11 bases outside the gene matches. This CDR3 has 15 amino acids. Germline CDR1 is GTSNPN and CDR2 is SVGIG (reference sequence). The CDR3 region is CAWRSPGLAGGAQYF. DNA of the CDR3: TGTGCCTGGAGATCCCCGGGGCTAGCGGGAGGGGCCCAGTACTTC.

J is TRBJ2-6 and V is TRBV7-3, with 8 nucleotides matching TRBD2. Germline V lookup: CDR1 SGHTA, CDR2 FQGTGA. The CDR3 runs to 18 residues. V shed 2 bases, J shed 3 bases, and the junction held 9 bases outside the gene matches. CDR3 region: CASSLGYSGSRGANVLTF. The CDR3 bases are TGTGCCAGCAGCTTAGGGTACAGCGGGAGCCGTGGGGCCAACGTCCTGACTTTC.

V gene TRBV18 combines with J gene TRBJ1-1, with unresolved D. This CDR3 contains 15 residues. V shed 3 bases and J shed 7 bases, with 18 bases lying between them. In germline, CDR1 is KGHSH, CDR2 LQKENI. The DNA of the CDR3 is TGTGCCAGCTCACCCGTTTCCCAGGCACTGGGTGAAGCTTTCTTT. Protein product: CASSPVSQALGEAFF.

V usage is TRBV5-1 and J usage is TRBJ1-1, with D possibly being TRBD1 (6 bases). Germline loops: CDR1 SGHRS, CDR2 YFSETQ. This CDR3 contains 16 residues. Trimming took off 0 bases at V and 5 bases at J, with 17 bases between the two ends. As DNA, the CDR3 is TGCGCCAGCAGCTTGGACCACAGGGTTTCTCGGACTGAAGCTTTCTTT. It codes for CASSLDHRVSRTEAFF.

Concerning this clone: The sample has other DNA sequences that encode this CDR3 too. The V call is TRBV28, the J call TRBJ2-3, with D unresolved. Per the germline V gene, CDR1 is MDHEN and CDR2 is SYDVKM. Trimming took 2 bases from V and 0 from J, leaving 6 bases between them. The CDR3 runs 14 residues. CDR3 nucleotides: TGTGCCAGCAGTTTACCTGGCAGCACAGATACGCAGTATTTT. This codes for CASSLPGSTDTQYF. The full variable domain, in which reference TRBV28 and TRBJ2-3 provide the parts outside the CDR3, is DVKVTQSSRYLVKRTGEKVFLECVQDMDHENMFWYRQDPGLGLRLIYFSYDVKMKEKGDIPEGYSVSREKKERFSLILESASTNQTSMYLCASSLPGSTDTQYFGPGTRLTVL.

This clone was detected once. This chain joins TRBV4-3 and TRBJ2-1; possibly TRBD2 for D (6 bases). Trimming took 2 bases from V and 7 from J, leaving 15 bases between them. The CDR3 totals 15 residues. CDR1 LGHNA and CDR2 YSLEER come from the germline V gene. CDR3 DNA sequence: TGCGCCAGCAGCCAAATCGGGAGTTGGGGTAATGAGCAGTTCTTC. Translating it yields CASSQIGSWGNEQFF.

This clone is termed medium-sized (0.01 to 0.1%). Other DNA variants within this sample encode the same CDR3. This CDR3 is CASSAELAGQNTGELFF. The CDR3 DNA follows: TGCGCCAGCAGCGCAGAACTAGCGGGACAAAACACCGGGGAGCTGTTTTTT. The chain combines TRBV5-1 with TRBJ2-2; 10 bases agree with TRBD2. CDR1 SGHRS and CDR2 YFSETQ come from the germline V gene. The CDR3 loop spans 17 amino acids. V gave up 4 bases and J gave up 2 bases; unmatched junction bases: 8.

The chain couples TRBV6-7 to TRBJ2-5; 11 nucleotides match TRBD2. The tail of the sequence fits TRBJ2-7 better, so the J call may be wrong. TRBV6-7 is recorded as an ORF, its role being uncertain. The CDR3 runs to 16 residues. The CDR3 nucleotides read TGTGCCAGCAGTGCATCTAGCGGGAGGCAGAACTACGAGCAGTACTTC. Residues: CASSASSGRQNYEQYF.

The rearrangement links TRBV7-9 to TRBJ2-7; 10 positions agree with TRBD2. Per germline, CDR1 SEHNR and CDR2 FQNEAQ (reference sequence). The CDR3 length is 15 residues. Unmatched junction bases numbered 9, after V lost 6 bases and J lost 4 bases. DNA of the CDR3: TGTGCCAGCAGTAGTAGCGGGAGGACTAGATACGAGCAGTACTTC. Translating it yields CASSSSGRTRYEQYF.

The CDR3 region has the DNA TGTGCCAGCTCACCCGGAACCAGGGGGAATACGCAGTATTTT. Protein sequence: CASSPGTRGNTQYF. The chain recombines TRBV18 with TRBJ2-3; TRBD1 matches 7 bases. Germline V lookup: CDR1 KGHSH, CDR2 LQKENI. The V segment lost 3 bases and the J segment 7 bases; nucleotides outside the gene matches: 7. The CDR3 is made up of 14 amino acids.

The rearrangement joins TRBV15 to TRBJ2-3; TRBD2 matches at 7 bases. The CDR3 sequence is 15 residues long. Germline-derived CDR1 and CDR2 are LNHNV and YYDKDF (reference sequence). Trimming removed 0 bases from V and 7 bases from J; junction bases left unmatched: 7. Written as DNA, the CDR3 is TGTGCCACCAGCAGAGACAAGCGGGATTTATATACGCAGTATTTT. As protein: CATSRDKRDLYTQYF.

J is TRBJ1-5 and V is TRBV30, with D perhaps matching TRBD1 (5 bases). This CDR3 spans 14 amino acids. Germline CDR1 and CDR2: GTSNPN and SVGIG (reference sequence). The V gene lost 3 bases and the J gene lost 9 bases, with 18 bases spanning the gap. CDR3 DNA: TGTGCCTGGAGCCCCGGGGCGGTGACGAGGCCCCAGCATTTT. This codes for CAWSPGAVTRPQHF.

This chain connects TRBV28 to TRBJ2-5; D is possibly TRBD1 (5 bases). This CDR3 region has 14 residues. Germline CDR1 is MDHEN and CDR2 is SYDVKM. V was pared by 5 bases and J by 4 bases, with 14 bases between. The CDR3 sequence is CASSTQGIGETQYF. The CDR3 bases are TGTGCCAGCAGTACTCAGGGTATCGGAGAGACCCAGTACTTC.